The TCR beta chain described here comes from a study of T-cell reconstitution after alpha-beta-depleted transplantation in children. General study results and limits: Newly made T cells mostly supplied T-cell counts and diversity one year after transplant. High day-60 TCRbeta diversity in some patients came from surviving recipient T cells and thymic progenitors. Expanded graft clones, several hundred of them, were reportedly the source of alpha-beta T cells about two months after transplant.

Unique molecular identifiers were used in preparing the TCRbeta library. Each CDR3 protein gets one entry after TCRdb re-called the PCR reads with MiXCR. This sample yields roughly 670,000 distinct CDR3 sequences, of which around 12% are seen a single time; around 0.8% belongs to the top ten. The V end was cut by 0 bases, the J end by 9 bases, with 15 bases between. The V gene's germline CDR1 is SGHRS and CDR2 YFSETQ. The CDR3 runs 14 residues. This clonotype was counted only a few times. Antigen: not known. The chain carries TRBV5-1 and TRBJ2-5; tentative D call: TRBD1 (6 bases). The TCR sequence derives from a girl aged 2 to 10 with congenital amegakaryocytic thrombocytopenia, due to receive a stem cell transplant. Sequencing was performed on PBMCs, taken before TCRalphabeta/CD19-depleted stem cell transplant. CDR3 loop: CASSLEGDPLSQYF. The CDR3 DNA sequence: TGCGCCAGCAGCTTGGAGGGGGACCCGCTGTCCCAGTACTTC.